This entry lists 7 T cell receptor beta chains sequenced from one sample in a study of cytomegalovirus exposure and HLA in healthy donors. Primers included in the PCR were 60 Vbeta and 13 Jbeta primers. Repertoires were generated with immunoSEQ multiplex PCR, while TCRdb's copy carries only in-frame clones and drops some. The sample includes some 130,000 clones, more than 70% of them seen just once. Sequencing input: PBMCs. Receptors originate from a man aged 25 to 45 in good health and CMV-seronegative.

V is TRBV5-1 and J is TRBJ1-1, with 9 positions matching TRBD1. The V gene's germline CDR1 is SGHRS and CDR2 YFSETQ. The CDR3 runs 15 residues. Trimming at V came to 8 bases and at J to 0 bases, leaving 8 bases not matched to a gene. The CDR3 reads CASQTGGGMNTEAFF. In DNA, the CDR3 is TGCGCCAGTCAGACAGGGGGAGGGATGAACACTGAAGCTTTCTTT.

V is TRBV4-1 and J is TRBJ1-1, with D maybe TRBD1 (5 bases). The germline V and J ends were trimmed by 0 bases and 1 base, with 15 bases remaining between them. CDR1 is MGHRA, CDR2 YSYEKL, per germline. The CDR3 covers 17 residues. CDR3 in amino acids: CASSQEGRSRENTEAFF. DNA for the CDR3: TGCGCCAGCAGCCAAGAGGGGAGGAGCAGGGAGAACACTGAAGCTTTCTTT.

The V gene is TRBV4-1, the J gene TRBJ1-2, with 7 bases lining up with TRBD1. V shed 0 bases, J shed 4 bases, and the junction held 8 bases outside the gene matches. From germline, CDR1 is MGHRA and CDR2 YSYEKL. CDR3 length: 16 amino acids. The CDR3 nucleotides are TGCGCCAGCAGCCAAGATCGTTCGGGGACAGCCTATGGCTACACCTTC. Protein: CASSQDRSGTAYGYTF.

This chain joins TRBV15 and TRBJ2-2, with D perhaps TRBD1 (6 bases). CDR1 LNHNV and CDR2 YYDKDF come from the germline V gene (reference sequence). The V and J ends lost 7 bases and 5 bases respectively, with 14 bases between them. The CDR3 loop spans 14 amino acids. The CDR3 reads CATTWERGTGELFF. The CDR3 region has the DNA TGTGCCACCACCTGGGAGAGGGGGACCGGGGAGCTGTTTTTT.

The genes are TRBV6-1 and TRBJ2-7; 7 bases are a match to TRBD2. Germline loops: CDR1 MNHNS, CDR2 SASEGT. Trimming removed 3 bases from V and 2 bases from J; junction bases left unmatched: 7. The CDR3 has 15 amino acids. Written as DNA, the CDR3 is TGTGCCAGCAGTGACGGGGCGGGGGAACCCTACGAGCAGTACTTC. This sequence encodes CASSDGAGEPYEQYF.

The CDR3 loop is CASTQNGGSNTGELFF. In nucleotides, the CDR3 is TGTGCCAGCACCCAGAATGGGGGGAGTAACACCGGGGAGCTGTTTTTT. The chain recombines TRBV7-6 with TRBJ2-2; tentatively, D is TRBD2 (6 bases). The V gene lost 7 bases and the J gene lost 2 bases, with 17 bases spanning the gap. From germline, CDR1 is SGHVS and CDR2 FNYEAQ. CDR3 length: 16 amino acids.

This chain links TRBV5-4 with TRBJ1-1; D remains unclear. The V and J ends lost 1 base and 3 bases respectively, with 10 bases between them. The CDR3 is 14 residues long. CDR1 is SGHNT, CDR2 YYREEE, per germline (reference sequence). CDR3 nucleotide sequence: TGTGCCAGCAGCTTGCCGGGGTATGACACTGAAGCTTTCTTT. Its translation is CASSLPGYDTEAFF.